The clone carrying this T cell receptor (beta chain) was recorded at least ten times. Antigen: not known. The CDR3 contains 16 residues. Germline lookup yields CDR1 SGHVS and CDR2 FQNEAQ. The V end lost 5 bases, the J end lost 5 bases, and 22 bases lay between the germline ends. Preparing the TCRbeta library involved the use of unique molecular identifiers. TCRdb used MiXCR to reprocess the PCR reads, holding one entry per CDR3 protein. In the table there are hundreds of thousands of distinct CDR3 sequences, about 10% of which are singletons. This sample is part of a study of T-cell reconstitution after alpha-beta-depleted transplantation in children. Study-level results: T-cell counts and diversity at one year post-transplant came mainly from newly produced T cells. Reported findings indicate that, about two months after transplant, alpha-beta T cells came from several hundred expanded clones, which were derived from non-depleted graft cells.

The sequenced sample was PBMCs, obtained before TCRalphabeta/CD19-depleted stem cell transplant. The chain couples TRBV7-8 to TRBJ2-7; no clear D. The sequence was obtained from a child aged 2 to 9 with inherited bone marrow failure, due to receive a stem cell transplant. The CDR3 sequence: CASSHPLTLSPNEQYF. The CDR3 nucleotides are TGTGCCAGCAGCCACCCCCTGACTCTTTCCCCAAACGAGCAGTACTTC.